The next 5 T cell receptor beta chains were all read from a single sample in a study of blood T cell repertoires in COVID-19. The assay was immunoSEQ multiplex PCR, and TCRdb's table has in-frame clones only and misses some. Seen here are about 250,000 clones, around 82% observed once, and the top ten hold 4.5% to 5%. Input material: peripheral blood. All receptors come from a woman of 80 years or more with active or convalescent COVID-19.

V is TRBV6-5 and J is TRBJ2-7, with a possible D match to TRBD1 (6 bases). V was cut by 5 bases and J by 0 bases, with 14 bases left in between. Germline V gene sequence: CDR1 MNHEY, CDR2 SVGAGI. The CDR3 contains 15 residues. The CDR3 region is CASSPTGPDSYEQYF. DNA of the CDR3: TGTGCCAGCAGTCCCACAGGGCCGGACTCCTACGAGCAGTACTTC.

The chain recombines TRBV24-1 with TRBJ1-5; 8 bases map to TRBD1. Germline CDR1 reads KGHDR; CDR2 reads SFDVKD. The V segment lost 5 bases and the J segment 2 bases; nucleotides outside the gene matches: 10. The CDR3 is 17 amino acids. CDR3 residues: CATSATGQGSGNQPQHF. For the CDR3, the DNA is TGTGCCACCAGTGCCACTGGACAGGGTTCGGGCAATCAGCCCCAGCATTTT.

CDR3 coding DNA: TGTGCCAGCAGCCAAGGTAGTTCGGGGAACTATGGCTACACCTTC. It codes for CASSQGSSGNYGYTF. The rearrangement uses TRBV3-1 (or the pseudogene TRBV3-2) and TRBJ1-2; D not resolved. V lost 1 base and J 2 bases, leaving 11 bases between the germline ends. The CDR3 sequence is 15 residues long. Germline V gives CDR1 LGHDT, CDR2 YNNKEL (reference sequence).

This sequence joins TRBV30 and TRBJ1-6; 7 positions agree with TRBD1. This CDR3 spans 14 amino acids. The junction had 10 bases not matched to a gene; V was cut back by 5 bases and J by 9 bases. Germline CDR1 is GTSNPN and CDR2 is SVGIG (reference sequence). CDR3 nucleotide sequence: TGTGCCTGGCAGGGGGGTTCGACGGCTTCACCCCTCCACTTT. This encodes CAWQGGSTASPLHF.

This clone appeared a single time. The J gene is TRBJ2-3, the V gene TRBV5-1; 13 bases agree with TRBD2. The V gene end was trimmed by 2 bases and the J gene end by 4 bases; junction bases not matched to a gene: 10. This CDR3 region has 18 residues. CDR1 SGHRS and CDR2 YFSETQ come from the germline V gene. In DNA form, the CDR3 reads TGCGCCAGCAGCTTAGGAACTAGCGGGGGGGCGGTAGCAGATACGCAGTATTTT. It specifies CASSLGTSGGAVADTQYF. The full variable domain, completed using reference TRBV5-1 and TRBJ2-3, is KAGVTQTPRYLIKTRGQQVTLSCSPISGHRSVSWYQQTPGQGLQFLFEYFSETQRNKGNFPGRFSGRQFSNSRSEMNVSTLELGDSALYLCASSLGTSGGAVADTQYFGPGTRLTVL.